This T cell receptor beta chain was found in a study of cytomegalovirus exposure and HLA in healthy donors. Study-level points and caveats: The authors confirmed in vitro that a few CMV-associated chains were specific for CMV antigens. The study labeled 150 to 200 TCR beta chains cytomegalovirus-associated. DRB1 showed the most TCR associations and HLA-C the fewest in a later analysis, as rates varied by HLA locus. In a later analysis, a genetic analysis reported fewer productive-TCR N-insertions in an Asian-associated ancestry cluster than the cohort average.

In its sample, this clone was seen a few times. Antigen: not known. Germline lookup yields CDR1 SNHLY and CDR2 FYNNEI. The germline V and J ends were trimmed by 6 bases and 0 bases, with 11 bases remaining between them. The CDR3 spans 15 residues. 60 Vbeta and 13 Jbeta primers were used in PCR. Some clones are missing from TCRdb's copy, which holds only in-frame ones; the method was immunoSEQ multiplex PCR. This table holds 200,000 or so clones, 70% to 80% found once. This TCR came from a girl aged 2 to 9 in good health and CMV-seronegative. The chain is built from TRBV2 and TRBJ1-4; no reliable D call. Sequenced material: PBMCs. CDR3 bases: TGTGCCAGCAGGGTTACCGGGACAACTAATGAAAAACTGTTTTTT. Its protein is CASRVTGTTNEKLFF.